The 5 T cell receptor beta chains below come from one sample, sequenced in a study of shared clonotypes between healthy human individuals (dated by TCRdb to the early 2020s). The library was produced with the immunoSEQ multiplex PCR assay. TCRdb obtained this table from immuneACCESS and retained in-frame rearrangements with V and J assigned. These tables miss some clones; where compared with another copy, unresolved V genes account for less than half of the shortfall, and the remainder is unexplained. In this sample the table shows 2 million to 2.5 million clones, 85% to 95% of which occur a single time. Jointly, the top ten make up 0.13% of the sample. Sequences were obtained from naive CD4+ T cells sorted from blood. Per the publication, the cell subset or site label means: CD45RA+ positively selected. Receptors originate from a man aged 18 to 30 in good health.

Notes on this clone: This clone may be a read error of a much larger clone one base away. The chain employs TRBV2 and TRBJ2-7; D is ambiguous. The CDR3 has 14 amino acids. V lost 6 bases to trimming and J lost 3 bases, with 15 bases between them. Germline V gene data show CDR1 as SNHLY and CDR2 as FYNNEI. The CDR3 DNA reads TGTGCCAGCAGCTTGGTCCTGGGTCTCTACGAGCAGTACTTC. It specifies CASSLVLGLYEQYF.

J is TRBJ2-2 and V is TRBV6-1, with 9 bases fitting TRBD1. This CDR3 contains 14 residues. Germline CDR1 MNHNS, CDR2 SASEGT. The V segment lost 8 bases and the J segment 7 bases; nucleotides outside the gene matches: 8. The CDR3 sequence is CASVGTGNFGELFF. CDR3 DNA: TGTGCCAGCGTAGGGACAGGGAACTTCGGGGAGCTGTTTTTT.

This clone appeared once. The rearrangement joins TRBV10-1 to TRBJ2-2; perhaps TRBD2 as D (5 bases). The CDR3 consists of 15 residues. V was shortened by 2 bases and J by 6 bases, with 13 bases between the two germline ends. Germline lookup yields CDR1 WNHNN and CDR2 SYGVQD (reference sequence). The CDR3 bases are TGCGCCAGCAGTGAGAGGGCTAGCTACCCCGGGGAGCTGTTTTTT. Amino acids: CASSERASYPGELFF.

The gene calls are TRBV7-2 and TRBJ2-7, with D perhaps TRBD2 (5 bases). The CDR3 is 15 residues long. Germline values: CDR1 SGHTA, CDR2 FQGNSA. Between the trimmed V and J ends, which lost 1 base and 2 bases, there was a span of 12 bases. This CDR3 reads CASSLDAGATYEQYF. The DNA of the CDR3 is TGTGCCAGCAGCTTAGATGCGGGCGCTACCTACGAGCAGTACTTC.

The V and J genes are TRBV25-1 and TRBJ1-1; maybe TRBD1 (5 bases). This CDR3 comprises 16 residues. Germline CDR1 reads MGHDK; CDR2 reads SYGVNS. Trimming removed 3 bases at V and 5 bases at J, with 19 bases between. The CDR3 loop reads CASSDRSSGRGTEAFF. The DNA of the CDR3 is TGTGCCAGCAGTGACCGGTCTTCGGGGCGTGGGACTGAAGCTTTCTTT. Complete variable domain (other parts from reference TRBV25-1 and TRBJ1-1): EADIYQTPRYLVIGTGKKITLECSQTMGHDKMYWYQQDPGMELHLIHYSYGVNSTEKGDLSSESTVSRIRTEHFPLTLESARPSHTSQYLCASSDRSSGRGTEAFFGQGTRLTVV.